This T cell receptor beta chain appears in the sequencing data of a study of beta chain features in type 1 diabetes. Reverse transcription of all isolated RNA meant that expressed TCRB transcripts were sequenced. Naive, central memory and regulatory T cell samples came to a mean of approximately 4 million reads. TCRdb's table, derived via immunoSEQ multiplex PCR, lists solely in-frame clones and lacks some. The profile covers about 160,000 clones, with 7.5% to 9.5% appearing a single time and roughly 2.5% taken by the ten largest. Regarding the study as a whole: Patients with type 1 diabetes carried fewer insertions and had more deletions at their VDJ junctions.

Naive, central memory, regulatory and stem cell-like memory cells within the CD4+ compartment were sorted using CD45RO/CCR7/CD25/CD127/CD95/CD27. This clone was seen a handful of times. The antigen is unknown. There are 12 residues in the CDR3. Per the germline V gene, CDR1 is SGHNT and CDR2 is YYREEE (reference sequence). Trimming pared 1 base from V and 6 bases from J, leaving 6 bases between. Sequenced material: central memory CD4+ T cells from blood. The chain combines TRBV5-4 with TRBJ2-3; D possibly corresponds to TRBD1 (6 bases). The TCR originated in a woman aged 18-29 years in good health. DNA of the CDR3: TGTGCCAGCAGCTTGCAGGGGGATACGCAGTATTTT. Amino acids: CASSLQGDTQYF. Supplemented by reference TRBV5-4 and TRBJ2-3, the full variable domain reads ETGVTQSPTHLIKTRGQQVTLRCSSQSGHNTVSWYQQALGQGPQFIFQYYREEENGRGNFPPRFSGLQFPNYSSELNVNALELDDSALYLCASSLQGDTQYFGPGTRLTVL.